What follows describes a single TCR beta chain. Germline V CDR1 and CDR2: SGHRS, YFSETQ. With V trimmed by 1 base and J by 4 bases, 4 bases remained unmatched. This CDR3 is 14 amino acids long. Here immunoSEQ multiplex PCR was the method, and the copy in TCRdb shows in-frame clones only, minus some. The sample records roughly 500,000 clones, approximately 91% being singletons. The data are from a study of blood T cell repertoires in COVID-19. Specimen: PBMCs or T cells enriched from blood (not recorded which). The chain combines TRBV5-1 with TRBJ1-1; 7 nucleotides agree with TRBD1. The receptor's source is a woman aged 55-75 years who had recovered from COVID-19. CDR3 loop: CASSLNRGGTEAFF. The DNA for the CDR3 is TGCGCCAGCAGCTTGAACAGGGGAGGCACTGAAGCTTTCTTT.